Presented here are 30 T cell receptor beta chains from one specimen sequenced in a study of immune evolution from preneoplasia to lung adenocarcinoma. Clones were sequenced by immunoSEQ multiplex PCR, and TCRdb holds only the in-frame ones, with some missing. The sample yields roughly 11,000 clones, 82% seen once. The sequenced sample consisted of FFPE minimally invasive lung adenocarcinoma tissue. These receptors originate from a person between 70 and 80 years old with lung adenocarcinoma.

The rearrangement uses TRBV6-1 and TRBJ2-1, with TRBD2 identical over 14 bases. V dropped 9 bases and J dropped 8; count of bases not matched to a gene: 3. There are 13 residues in the CDR3. Germline CDR1 reads MNHNS; CDR2 reads SASEGT. In DNA form, the CDR3 reads TGTGCCAGTGGACTAGCGGGGGGTCATGAGCAGTTCTTC. Translated: CASGLAGGHEQFF.

This clone was counted between two and nine times. V and J are TRBV6-6 and TRBJ2-3; D is perhaps TRBD2 (6 bases). V lost 0 bases to trimming and J lost 6 bases, with 10 bases between them. This CDR3 comprises 14 residues. CDR1 and CDR2 (germline): MNHNY, SVGAGI (reference sequence). CDR3 sequence (DNA): TGTGCCAGCAGTTACTCCCCGGGGAGGGATACGCAGTATTTT. This translates into CASSYSPGRDTQYF.

The rearrangement links TRBV5-1 to TRBJ1-1, with 7 bases aligning to TRBD1. The germline gives CDR1 SGHRS, CDR2 YFSETQ. This CDR3 region has 16 residues. V shed 4 bases and J 0 bases; nucleotides not matched to a gene: 9. For the CDR3, the DNA is TGCGCCAGCAGCAAGGAGACAGGGAATTTGAACACTGAAGCTTTCTTT. Its protein is CASSKETGNLNTEAFF. Using reference TRBV5-1 and TRBJ1-1 for the parts outside the CDR3, the full variable domain is KAGVTQTPRYLIKTRGQQVTLSCSPISGHRSVSWYQQTPGQGLQFLFEYFSETQRNKGNFPGRFSGRQFSNSRSEMNVSTLELGDSALYLCASSKETGNLNTEAFFGQGTRLTVV.

The chain recombines TRBV7-2 with TRBJ2-7; perhaps TRBD1 as D (6 bases). V gave up 5 bases and J gave up 6 bases, with 20 bases separating them. The CDR3 loop spans 15 amino acids. The germline V gene has CDR1 SGHTA and CDR2 FQGNSA. CDR3 in amino acids: CASSPGRDINAEQYF. Written as DNA, the CDR3 is TGTGCCAGCAGCCCAGGAAGGGACATCAATGCCGAGCAGTACTTC.

The chain couples TRBV18 to TRBJ1-1; D unresolved. This CDR3 has 13 amino acids. The V and J ends lost 3 bases and 1 base respectively, with 6 bases between them. Germline CDR1 and CDR2: KGHSH and LQKENI. The CDR3 region has the DNA TGTGCCAGCTCACCGAGGCAGAACACTGAAGCTTTCTTT. Its protein is CASSPRQNTEAFF. Variable domain in full (rest from reference TRBV18 and TRBJ1-1): NAGVMQNPRHLVRRRGQEARLRCSPMKGHSHVYWYRQLPEEGLKFMVYLQKENIIDESGMPKERFSAEFPKEGPSILRIQQVVRGDSAAYFCASSPRQNTEAFFGQGTRLTVV.

V is TRBV15 and J is TRBJ1-3, with TRBD1 as a possible D gene (6 bases). The V gene lost 3 bases and the J gene lost 2 bases, with 8 bases spanning the gap. Looked up from germline, CDR1 is LNHNV and CDR2 is YYDKDF (reference sequence). CDR3 length: 14 amino acids. The CDR3 loop is CATSSRGAGNTIYF. The CDR3 DNA sequence: TGTGCCACCAGCAGCAGGGGCGCTGGAAACACCATATATTTT.

DNA of the CDR3: TGTGCCAGCAGTTCCGGGGACAGCACAGATACGCAGTATTTT. Translated: CASSSGDSTDTQYF. The gene calls are TRBV28 and TRBJ2-3, with D tentatively TRBD1 or TRBD2 (5 bases each). Trimming removed 4 bases at V and 0 bases at J, with 8 bases between. The CDR3 is made up of 14 amino acids. Germline-derived CDR1 and CDR2 are MDHEN and SYDVKM.

This clone was seen just once. This sequence joins TRBV5-1 and TRBJ2-3; D is possibly TRBD1 or TRBD2 (5 bases each). The CDR3 has 16 residues. Per the germline V gene, CDR1 is SGHRS and CDR2 is YFSETQ. Trimming took off 8 bases at V and 1 base at J, with 20 bases between the two ends. CDR3 in DNA: TGCGCCAGTTCTCTAGAGGGGAGCGTGGGCACAGATACGCAGTATTTT. Translating gives CASSLEGSVGTDTQYF.

The chain has TRBV4-1 and TRBJ2-7, with D uncertain. The CDR3 is 14 residues long. V gave up 2 bases and J gave up 2 bases, with 10 bases separating them. The germline gives CDR1 MGHRA, CDR2 YSYEKL. The CDR3 DNA reads TGCGCCAGCAGCCAACGGGCCAGGACCTACGAGCAGTACTTC. Protein: CASSQRARTYEQYF.

The chain carries TRBV7-9 and TRBJ2-1; D may be TRBD2 (6 bases). The CDR3 is 15 residues long. Germline V gives CDR1 SEHNR, CDR2 FQNEAQ (reference sequence). V was clipped by 1 base and J by 7 bases, with 14 bases between them. The CDR3 loop reads CASSLGGVGWNEQFF. The CDR3 bases are TGTGCCAGCAGCTTAGGGGGGGTTGGTTGGAATGAGCAGTTCTTC. The whole variable domain, remainder taken from reference TRBV7-9 and TRBJ2-1, is DTGVSQNPRHKITKRGQNVTFRCDPISEHNRLYWYRQTLGQGPEFLTYFQNEAQLEKSRLLSDRFSAERPKGSFSTLEIQRTEQGDSAMYLCASSLGGVGWNEQFFGPGTRLTVL.

The rearrangement uses TRBV11-2 and TRBJ1-1; D might be TRBD1 (5 bases). The CDR3 has 15 residues. V was clipped by 1 base and J by 3 bases, with 12 bases between them. CDR1 and CDR2 (germline): SGHAT, FQNNGV. This CDR3 reads CASSLAAGLYTEAFF. CDR3 in DNA: TGTGCCAGCAGCTTAGCGGCAGGGCTGTACACTGAAGCTTTCTTT.

This chain connects TRBV9 to TRBJ2-3; 8 bases map to TRBD2. Germline V gene sequence: CDR1 SGDLS, CDR2 YYNGEE. The CDR3 has 15 residues. V was pared by 0 bases and J by 3 bases, with 3 bases of the junction left unmatched. This CDR3 reads CASSVDGRGTDTQYF. Here the CDR3 DNA reads TGTGCCAGCAGCGTAGACGGGAGGGGGACAGATACGCAGTATTTT.

This clone has just one count. The chain recombines TRBV6-5 with TRBJ2-7; D uncertain. The ends were cut back, 2 bases at V and 5 bases at J, with 16 bases in the middle. The CDR3 covers 15 residues. Germline CDR1 is MNHEY and CDR2 is SVGAGI. As DNA, the CDR3 is TGTGCCAGCAGTTACACTGCAGTACGCTGGAACGAGCAGTACTTC. Translating it yields CASSYTAVRWNEQYF.

The chain carries TRBV4-1 and TRBJ1-5; D uncertain. V lost 0 bases and J 5 bases, leaving 11 bases between the germline ends. This CDR3 region has 15 residues. CDR1 is MGHRA and CDR2 is YSYEKL in the germline V gene. The CDR3 nucleotides are TGCGCCAGCAGCCAAGATTTAAGGGCGGATCAGCCCCAGCATTTT. This sequence encodes CASSQDLRADQPQHF.

This chain links TRBV7-9 with TRBJ2-3, with 13 bases matching TRBD2. Germline V gives CDR1 SEHNR, CDR2 FQNEAQ (reference sequence). CDR3 length: 17 residues. Unmatched junction bases numbered 5, after V lost 5 bases and J lost 0 bases. CDR3 loop: CASSPRTSGSSTDTQYF. The CDR3 DNA sequence: TGTGCCAGCAGCCCCAGGACTAGCGGGAGTAGCACAGATACGCAGTATTTT.

The rearrangement joins TRBV2 to TRBJ1-1; a possible D gene is TRBD1 (5 bases). The CDR3 spans 14 residues. Looked up from germline, CDR1 is SNHLY and CDR2 is FYNNEI. Deletions cut 8 bases from V and 1 base from J, with 14 bases between. The CDR3 DNA is TGTGCCAGCGGGGGGAGGGTAAGGAACACTGAAGCTTTCTTT. As protein: CASGGRVRNTEAFF.

The chain links TRBV7-9 to TRBJ2-1, with TRBD2 matching over 7 bases. Looked up from germline, CDR1 is SEHNR and CDR2 is FQNEAQ (reference sequence). This CDR3 region has 14 residues. The J segment lost 7 bases and the V segment lost 5 bases, leaving 8 bases of the junction unmatched. CDR3 amino acids: CASSLLAGGNEQFF. The CDR3 region has the DNA TGTGCCAGCAGCCTCCTTGCCGGGGGGAATGAGCAGTTCTTC. The full variable domain, completed using reference TRBV7-9 and TRBJ2-1, is DTGVSQNPRHKITKRGQNVTFRCDPISEHNRLYWYRQTLGQGPEFLTYFQNEAQLEKSRLLSDRFSAERPKGSFSTLEIQRTEQGDSAMYLCASSLLAGGNEQFFGPGTRLTVL.

The rearrangement links TRBV30 to TRBJ1-5; the D is unclear. The germline gives CDR1 GTSNPN, CDR2 SVGIG (reference sequence). V lost 3 bases, J lost 0 bases, and 12 bases lay in between. This CDR3 contains 15 residues. The CDR3 region is CAWRAGEHSNQPQHF. CDR3 bases: TGTGCCTGGAGGGCCGGGGAACATAGCAATCAGCCCCAGCATTTT.

The genes are TRBV5-6 and TRBJ2-7, with D perhaps matching TRBD1 (5 bases). The CDR3 consists of 13 residues. Looked up from germline, CDR1 is SGHDT and CDR2 is YYEEEE. Trimming pared 2 bases from V and 4 bases from J, leaving 10 bases between. The chain's CDR3 is CASSFGHLYEQYF. CDR3 bases: TGTGCCAGCAGCTTCGGACACCTGTACGAGCAGTACTTC. The whole variable domain, filled in from reference TRBV5-6 and TRBJ2-7, reads DAGVTQSPTHLIKTRGQQVTLRCSPKSGHDTVSWYQQALGQGPQFIFQYYEEEERQRGNFPDRFSGHQFPNYSSELNVNALLLGDSALYLCASSFGHLYEQYFGPGTRLTVT.

The rearrangement uses TRBV30 and TRBJ1-1; D is unresolved. Germline V gene lookup returns CDR1 GTSNPN and CDR2 SVGIG (reference sequence). The CDR3 is 13 amino acids. V shed 0 bases and J shed 1 base, with 6 bases lying between them. The CDR3 DNA follows: TGTGCCTGGAGTGTAATGTCGAACACTGAAGCTTTCTTT. Encoded protein: CAWSVMSNTEAFF.

The rearrangement links TRBV5-6 to TRBJ2-7; D gene unclear. Germline V CDR1 and CDR2: SGHDT, YYEEEE. Deletions cut 2 bases from V and 3 bases from J, with 9 bases between. The CDR3 extends over 13 amino acids. CDR3 residues: CASSFLKVYEQYF. The DNA of the CDR3 is TGTGCCAGCAGCTTCTTGAAGGTCTACGAGCAGTACTTC.

The J gene is TRBJ2-1, the V gene TRBV30; D gene uncertain. This CDR3 spans 15 amino acids. The V and J ends lost 2 bases and 5 bases respectively, with 16 bases between them. The germline V gene has CDR1 GTSNPN and CDR2 SVGIG (reference sequence). CDR3: CAWSPIGLEDNEQFF. In DNA form, the CDR3 reads TGTGCCTGGAGTCCCATAGGGCTAGAGGACAATGAGCAGTTCTTC.

V usage is TRBV6-1 and J usage is TRBJ1-4; D may be TRBD1 (5 bases). This CDR3 has 12 residues. Germline loops: CDR1 MNHNS, CDR2 SASEGT. V lost 6 bases, J lost 4 bases, and 6 bases lay in between. The CDR3 loop is CASRRGNEKLFF. CDR3 bases: TGTGCCAGCAGGAGGGGTAATGAAAAACTGTTTTTT.

The chain links TRBV7-9 to TRBJ2-5, with D unclear. V was trimmed by 1 base and J by 7 bases, leaving 1 base between them. This CDR3 region has 10 residues. CDR1 and CDR2 (germline): SEHNR, FQNEAQ (reference sequence). CDR3 sequence: CASSLGTQYF. The CDR3 DNA reads as TGTGCCAGCAGCTTAGGGACCCAGTACTTC.

For the CDR3, the DNA is TGCAGCGTTGTTGGACGGGGGCGCGACAATCAGCCCCAGCATTTT. This encodes CSVVGRGRDNQPQHF. The chain carries TRBV29-1 and TRBJ1-5; D might be TRBD1 (6 bases). CDR3 length: 15 amino acids. V lost 4 bases and J 3 bases, leaving 16 bases between the germline ends. Germline V gives CDR1 SQVTM, CDR2 ANQGSEA.

The chain is built from TRBV19 and TRBJ1-4, with 7 nucleotides matching TRBD1. The CDR3 has 15 residues. Germline CDR1 LNHDA, CDR2 SQIVND (reference sequence). The V segment lost 5 bases and the J segment 1 base; nucleotides outside the gene matches: 4. CDR3 loop: CASSLRQGTNEKLFF. As DNA, the CDR3 is TGTGCCAGTAGTCTTAGACAGGGAACTAATGAAAAACTGTTTTTT.

This sequence joins TRBV5-4 and TRBJ1-6, with D uncertain. V lost 4 bases, J lost 11 bases, and 10 bases lay in between. The CDR3 contains 12 residues. The germline V gene has CDR1 SGHNT and CDR2 YYREEE (reference sequence). CDR3 nucleotides: TGTGCCAGCAGCCCGCGTGGGACACCCCTCCACTTT. Residues: CASSPRGTPLHF.

The chain is built from TRBV28 and TRBJ2-7; D gene unclear. Germline V gives CDR1 MDHEN, CDR2 SYDVKM. V lost 3 bases, J lost 0 bases, and 9 bases lay in between. The CDR3 is made up of 14 amino acids. The CDR3 sequence is CASSLAPSSYEQYF. DNA of the CDR3: TGTGCCAGCAGTTTGGCACCCAGCTCCTACGAGCAGTACTTC.

The chain uses TRBV30 and TRBJ1-2, with D possibly TRBD1 on 6 matching bases. Germline values: CDR1 GTSNPN, CDR2 SVGIG (reference sequence). The CDR3 has 16 residues. Trimming left V 2 bases short and J 0 bases short, with 16 bases between. CDR3 nucleotides: TGTGCCTGGAGTAGGCTGGGGGCTTCCTCTAACTATGGCTACACCTTC. Amino acid sequence: CAWSRLGASSNYGYTF.

The genes are TRBV29-1 and TRBJ2-2; 11 bases match TRBD2. The CDR3 extends over 17 amino acids. CDR1 is SQVTM and CDR2 is ANQGSEA in the germline V gene. V gave up 0 bases and J gave up 6 bases; unmatched junction bases: 9. The CDR3 protein is CSVEDPALAGGAGELFF. The CDR3 nucleotides read TGCAGCGTTGAAGACCCTGCGCTAGCGGGAGGCGCCGGGGAGCTGTTTTTT.